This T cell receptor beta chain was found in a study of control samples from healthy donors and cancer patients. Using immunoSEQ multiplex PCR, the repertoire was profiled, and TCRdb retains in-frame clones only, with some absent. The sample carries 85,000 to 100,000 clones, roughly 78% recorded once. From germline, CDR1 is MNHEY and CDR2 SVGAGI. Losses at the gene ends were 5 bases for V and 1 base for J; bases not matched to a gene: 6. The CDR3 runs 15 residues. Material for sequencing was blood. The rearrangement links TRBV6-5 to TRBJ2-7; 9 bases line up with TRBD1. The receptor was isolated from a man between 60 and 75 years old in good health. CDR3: CASSLSGTGSYEQYF. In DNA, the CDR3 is TGTGCCAGCAGTCTATCCGGGACAGGGTCCTACGAGCAGTACTTC.